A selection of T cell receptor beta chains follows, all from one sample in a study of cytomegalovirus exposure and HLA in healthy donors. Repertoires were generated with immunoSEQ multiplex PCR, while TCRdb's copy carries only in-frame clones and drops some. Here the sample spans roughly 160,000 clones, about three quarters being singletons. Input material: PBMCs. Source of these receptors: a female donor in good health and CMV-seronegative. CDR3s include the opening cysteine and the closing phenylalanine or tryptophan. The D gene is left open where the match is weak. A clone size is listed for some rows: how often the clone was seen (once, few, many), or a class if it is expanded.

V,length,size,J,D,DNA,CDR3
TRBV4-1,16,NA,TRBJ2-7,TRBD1,TGCGCCAGCAGCCGTGACGGGACAGAGATAATCTACGAGCAGTACTTC,CASSRDGTEIIYEQYF
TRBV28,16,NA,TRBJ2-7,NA,TGTGCCAGCAGCCCCCGGGTGGGGCTAGAGACCTACGAGCAGTACTTC,CASSPRVGLETYEQYF
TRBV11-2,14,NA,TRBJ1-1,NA,TGTGCCAGCAGCTTAGAGGGCCGAGAAACTGAAGCTTTCTTT,CASSLEGRETEAFF
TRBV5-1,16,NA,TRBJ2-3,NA,TGCGCCAGCAGCGGGGAGGTGCGCAGCGCCGGTGATACGCAGTATTTT,CASSGEVRSAGDTQYF
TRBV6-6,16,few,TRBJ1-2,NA,TGTGCCAGCAGAATGACCGGGACGGACTACTACTATGGCTACACCTTC,CASRMTGTDYYYGYTF
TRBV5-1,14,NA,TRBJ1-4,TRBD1,TGCGCCAGCAGCCACGGGACAGGGAATGAAAAACTGTTTTTT,CASSHGTGNEKLFF
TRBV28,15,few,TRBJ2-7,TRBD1,TGTGCCAGCAGTTTAAAGGCAGGGGGCGCAGGGGAGCAGTACTTC,CASSLKAGGAGEQYF
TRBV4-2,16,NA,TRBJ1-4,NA,TGTGCCAGCAGCCAAGATCGATTAAAACTCAATGAAAAACTGTTTTTT,CASSQDRLKLNEKLFF
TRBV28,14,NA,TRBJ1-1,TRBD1,TGTGCCAGCAGTTCCTACAGGGGCACCAGTGAAGCTTTCTTT,CASSSYRGTSEAFF
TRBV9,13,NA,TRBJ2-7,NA,TGTGCCAGCAGCGTTCGGACCGGACTGGAGCAGTACTTC,CASSVRTGLEQYF
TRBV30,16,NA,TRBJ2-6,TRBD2,TGTGCCTGGGGACTAGCGGGTGCCTCTGGGGCCAACGTCCTGACTTTC,CAWGLAGASGANVLTF
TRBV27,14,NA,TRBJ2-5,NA,TGTGCCAGCAGTCCGCGGACAGCTCAAGAGACCCAGTACTTC,CASSPRTAQETQYF
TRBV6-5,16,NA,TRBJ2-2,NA,TGTGCCAGCAGTTACTCGGGAGGCCTAGTAACCGGGGAGCTGTTTTTT,CASSYSGGLVTGELFF
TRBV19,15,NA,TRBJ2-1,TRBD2,TGTGCCAGTAGTGGGGAGGGAGGTCTCTACAATGAGCAGTTCTTC,CASSGEGGLYNEQFF
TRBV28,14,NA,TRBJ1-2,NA,TGTGCCAGCAGTTTAGTCAGGGCGGGGAATGGCTACACCTTC,CASSLVRAGNGYTF
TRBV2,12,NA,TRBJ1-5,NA,TGTGCCAGCATAGCCGGGAATCAGCCCCAGCATTTT,CASIAGNQPQHF
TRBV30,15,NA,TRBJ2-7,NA,TGTGCCTGGAGTGCAAGGGGGGGAATCTCCTACGAGCAGTACTTC,CAWSARGGISYEQYF
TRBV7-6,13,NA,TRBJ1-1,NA,TGTGCCAGCAGCTTATCCAGTTACACTGAAGCTTTCTTT,CASSLSSYTEAFF
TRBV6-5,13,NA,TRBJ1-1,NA,TGTGCCAGCCGTGGAATGCAGGGATCTGAAGCTTTCTTT,CASRGMQGSEAFF
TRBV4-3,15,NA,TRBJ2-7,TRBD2,TGCGCCAGCAGCCAAATGACGGGGGGGCCCTACGAGCAGTACTTC,CASSQMTGGPYEQYF
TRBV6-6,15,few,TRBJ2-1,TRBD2,TGTGCCAGCAGTTACTCTGGGGGGGTCTACAATGAGCAGTTCTTC,CASSYSGGVYNEQFF
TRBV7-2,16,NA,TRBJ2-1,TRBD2,TGTGCCAGCAGCGAGGGGGGACTAGCGGGGTTCGATGAGCAGTTCTTC,CASSEGGLAGFDEQFF
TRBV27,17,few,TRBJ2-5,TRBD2,TGTGCCAGCAGTACAGACTCTCCGGGACTACCACAAGAGACCCAGTACTTC,CASSTDSPGLPQETQYF
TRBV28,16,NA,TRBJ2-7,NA,TGTGCCAGCAGCCACCACCGGGACAAATTAACCTACGAGCAGTACTTC,CASSHHRDKLTYEQYF
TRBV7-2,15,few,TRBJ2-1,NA,TGTGCCAGCAGCCCCTGGGGGGGCTTGAGGAATGAGCAGTTCTTC,CASSPWGGLRNEQFF
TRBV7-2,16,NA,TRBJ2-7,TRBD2,TGTGCCAACAGCTTAGGGCGCAGCGGGGGGGCCTACGAGCAGTACTTC,CANSLGRSGGAYEQYF
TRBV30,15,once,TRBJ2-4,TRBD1,TGTGCCTGGAGTCCTCGACAGGGGGGCAAAAACATTCAGTACTTC,CAWSPRQGGKNIQYF
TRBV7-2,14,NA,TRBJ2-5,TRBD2,TGTGCCAGCAGCCCTACTAGCGCCCAAGAGACCCAGTACTTC,CASSPTSAQETQYF
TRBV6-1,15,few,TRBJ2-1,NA,TGTGCCAGCAGTGACCTGGCAGGGGACTACAATGAGCAGTTCTTC,CASSDLAGDYNEQFF
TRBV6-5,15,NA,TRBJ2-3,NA,TGTGCCAGCAGTTACTCCGACCGGAGTACAGATACGCAGTATTTT,CASSYSDRSTDTQYF
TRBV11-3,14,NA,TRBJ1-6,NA,TGTGCCAGCAGCTCCGGGACTCCCAATTCACCCCTCCACTTT,CASSSGTPNSPLHF
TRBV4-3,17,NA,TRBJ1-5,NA,TGCGCCAGCAGCCAAGATAGGGTAGACAGTCGCAATCAGCCCCAGCATTTT,CASSQDRVDSRNQPQHF
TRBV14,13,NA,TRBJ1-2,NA,TGTGCCAGCAGCCAAGACCTAGCGGGTGGCTACACCTTC,CASSQDLAGGYTF
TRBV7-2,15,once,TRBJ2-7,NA,TGTGCCAGCAAAGGCGGGCGGTCGGAATCTAACGAGCAGTACTTC,CASKGGRSESNEQYF
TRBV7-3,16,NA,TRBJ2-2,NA,TGTGCCAGCAGCCCGTCTACCGGGACTGGCGCCGGGGAGCTGTTTTTT,CASSPSTGTGAGELFF
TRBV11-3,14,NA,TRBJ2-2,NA,TGTGCCAGCAGCTTAGGGAGGGGTAACGGGGAGCTGTTTTTT,CASSLGRGNGELFF
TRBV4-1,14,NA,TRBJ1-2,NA,TGCGCCAGCAGCCAAGATCCTGGCTCCTATGGCTACACCTTC,CASSQDPGSYGYTF
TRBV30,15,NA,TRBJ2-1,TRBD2,TGTGCCTGGAGTCCCCCTAGCGGGACATTCTATGAGCAGTTCTTC,CAWSPPSGTFYEQFF
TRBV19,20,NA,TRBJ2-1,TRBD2,TGTGCCAGTAGTATCTTCTCGGGACTAAGGGCGTCGAGCTCCTACAATGAGCAGTTCTTC,CASSIFSGLRASSSYNEQFF
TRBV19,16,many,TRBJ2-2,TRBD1,TGTGCCAGTAGTATACCGAGGACAGGGGACACCGGGGAGCTGTTTTTT,CASSIPRTGDTGELFF
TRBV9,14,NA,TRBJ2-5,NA,TGTGCCAGCAGCCTGACCGGGGGAATTGAGACCCAGTACTTC,CASSLTGGIETQYF
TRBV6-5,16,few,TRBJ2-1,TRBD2,TGTGCCAGCAGTTCCGCCCGCGCGGGAGGTTACAATGAGCAGTTCTTC,CASSSARAGGYNEQFF
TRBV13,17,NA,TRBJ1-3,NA,TGTGCCAGCAGCCCCCGCCGGGGTGGGCCGACTGGAAACACCATATATTTT,CASSPRRGGPTGNTIYF
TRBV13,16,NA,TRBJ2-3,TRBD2,TGTGCCAGCAGCTCCCCATCGAGCGGGAGGGCGGATACGCAGTATTTT,CASSSPSSGRADTQYF
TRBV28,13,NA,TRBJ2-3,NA,TGTGCCAGCCTTGCTAGCTCTCCAGATACGCAGTATTTT,CASLASSPDTQYF
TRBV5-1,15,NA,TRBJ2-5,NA,TGCGCCAGCAGTCCCGACAGGTCCACCCAAGAGACCCAGTACTTC,CASSPDRSTQETQYF
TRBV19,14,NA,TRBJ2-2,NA,TGTGCCACCCAGGGCCGGGTAAACACCGGGGAGCTGTTTTTT,CATQGRVNTGELFF
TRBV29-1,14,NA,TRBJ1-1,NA,TGCAGCGTCCCGGGCGGAGGGCCGAACACTGAAGCTTTCTTT,CSVPGGGPNTEAFF
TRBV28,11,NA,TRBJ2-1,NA,TGTGCCAGCAGTCCCTACAGGGTGCCGTTCTTC,CASSPYRVPFF
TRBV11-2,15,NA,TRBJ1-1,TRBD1,TGTGCCAGCAGCCCACGGGGGACAGGGAACACTGAAGCTTTCTTT,CASSPRGTGNTEAFF
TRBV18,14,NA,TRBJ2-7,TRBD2,TGTGCCAGCTCACCCCCGACTAGCGGGACCGAGCAGTACTTC,CASSPPTSGTEQYF
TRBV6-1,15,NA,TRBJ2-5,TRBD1,TGTGCCAGCAGTGAATGGACAGGGGGCCAAGAGACCCAGTACTTC,CASSEWTGGQETQYF
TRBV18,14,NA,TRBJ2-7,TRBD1,TGTGCCAGCTCACTAGACAGGGGAAGCTACGAGCAGTACTTC,CASSLDRGSYEQYF